There are a few counts of the clone carrying this TCR beta chain. No antigen is known for it. Primers included in the PCR were 60 Vbeta and 13 Jbeta primers. Clones were read by immunoSEQ multiplex PCR, and TCRdb kept only the in-frame ones, dropping some. The sample holds around 190,000 clones; around 77% are singletons and the top ten take 2% to 2.5%. The data stem from a study of cytomegalovirus exposure and HLA in healthy donors. As for the study in general: Roughly 80 million unique TCRs from HLA-typed donors made up an early data release. Whole-study findings and limits: CMV serostatus stood as the only immune exposure information on hand. Researchers catalogued 164 TCR beta chains as cytomegalovirus-associated. In an earlier analysis, productive rearrangement rates for most beta V segments clustered near 87% or 30%.

Germline CDR1 SGHRS, CDR2 YFSETQ. V trimming: 4 bases; J trimming: 1 base; junction bases outside the gene matches: 6. The CDR3 length is 15 residues. The J gene is TRBJ2-5, the V gene TRBV5-1, with 8 bases matching TRBD1. This receptor was obtained from a man aged 55 to 70 in good health and CMV-seronegative. Sample: PBMCs. The CDR3 loop is CASSQGQGGQETQYF. CDR3 DNA: TGCGCCAGCAGCCAAGGACAGGGAGGCCAAGAGACCCAGTACTTC.